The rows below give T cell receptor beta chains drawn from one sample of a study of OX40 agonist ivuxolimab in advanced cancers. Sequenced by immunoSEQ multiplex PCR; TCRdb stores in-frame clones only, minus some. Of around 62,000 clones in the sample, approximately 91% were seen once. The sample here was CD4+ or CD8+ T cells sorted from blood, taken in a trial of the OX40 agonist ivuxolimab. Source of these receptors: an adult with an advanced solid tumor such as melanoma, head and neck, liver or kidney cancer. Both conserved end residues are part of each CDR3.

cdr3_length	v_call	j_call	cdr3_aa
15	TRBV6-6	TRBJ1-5	CASSYLPGGSQPQHF
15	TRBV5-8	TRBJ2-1	CASSPGTSKDNEQFF
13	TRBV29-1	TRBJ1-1	CSALTGLNTEAFF
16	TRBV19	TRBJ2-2	CASRNTGNAVTGELFF
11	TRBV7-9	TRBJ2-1	CASSLVGGSLF
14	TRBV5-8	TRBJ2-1	CASSLGLVGNEQFF
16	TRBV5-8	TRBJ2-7	CASSLDFGTGVYEQYF
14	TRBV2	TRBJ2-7	CASSQRTSTGEQYF
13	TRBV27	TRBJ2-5	CASRRTSTETQYF
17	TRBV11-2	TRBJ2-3	CASSSPLVPGVTDTQYF
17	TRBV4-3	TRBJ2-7	CASSQDWDRGRTYEQYF
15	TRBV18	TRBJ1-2	CASSPPSDRGNGYTF
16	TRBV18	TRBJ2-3	CASSPIGQGKPDTQYF
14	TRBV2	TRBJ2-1	CALDLGLATNEQFF
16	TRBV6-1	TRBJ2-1	CASSADGRASYNEQFF
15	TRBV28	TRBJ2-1	CASTSGHSSYNEQFF
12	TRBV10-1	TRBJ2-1	CASSESYNEQFF
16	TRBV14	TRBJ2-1	CASSQERIAGGDEQFF
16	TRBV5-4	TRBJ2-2	CASSPWGTGYTGELFF
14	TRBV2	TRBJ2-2	CASSWTGVTGELFF
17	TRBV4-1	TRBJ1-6	CASSQDHRNRVSSPLHF
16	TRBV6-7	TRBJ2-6	CASSESRGPGANVLTF
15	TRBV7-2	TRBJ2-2	CASSLALAGTGELFF
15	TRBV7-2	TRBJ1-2	CASSLGGDRARGYTF